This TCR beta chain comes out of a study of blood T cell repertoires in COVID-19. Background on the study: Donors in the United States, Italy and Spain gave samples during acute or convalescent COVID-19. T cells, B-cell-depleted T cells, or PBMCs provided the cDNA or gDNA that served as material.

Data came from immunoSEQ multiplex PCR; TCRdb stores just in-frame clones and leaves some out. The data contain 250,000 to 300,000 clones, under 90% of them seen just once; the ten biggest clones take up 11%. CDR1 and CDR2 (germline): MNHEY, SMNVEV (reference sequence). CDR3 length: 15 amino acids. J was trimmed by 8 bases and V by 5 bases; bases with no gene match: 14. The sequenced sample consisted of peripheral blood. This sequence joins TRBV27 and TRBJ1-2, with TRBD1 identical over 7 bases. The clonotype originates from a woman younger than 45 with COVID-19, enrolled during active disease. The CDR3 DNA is TGTGCCAGCAGTACCCCGGGACAGAATGAGGTGGGCTACACCTTC. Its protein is CASSTPGQNEVGYTF.